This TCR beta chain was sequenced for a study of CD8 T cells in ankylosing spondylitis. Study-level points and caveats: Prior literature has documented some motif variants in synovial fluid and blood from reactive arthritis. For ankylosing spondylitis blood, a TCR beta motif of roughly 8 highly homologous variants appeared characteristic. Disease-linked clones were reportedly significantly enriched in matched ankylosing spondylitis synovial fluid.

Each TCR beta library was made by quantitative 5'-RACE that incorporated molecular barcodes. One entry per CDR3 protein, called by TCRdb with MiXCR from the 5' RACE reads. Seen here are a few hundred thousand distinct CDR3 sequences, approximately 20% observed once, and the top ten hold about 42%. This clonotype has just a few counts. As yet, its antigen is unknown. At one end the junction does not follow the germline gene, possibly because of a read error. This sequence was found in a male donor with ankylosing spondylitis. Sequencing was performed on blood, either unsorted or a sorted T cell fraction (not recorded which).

The DNA for the CDR3 is TGTGCCAGCAGTGAAGGTGGACAGAAATCTTTT. The encoded protein is CASSEGGQKSF. V and J are TRBV2 and TRBJ1-4, with a possible D match to TRBD1 (6 bases). The CDR3 is 11 residues long. The germline gives CDR1 SNHLY, CDR2 FYNNEI.